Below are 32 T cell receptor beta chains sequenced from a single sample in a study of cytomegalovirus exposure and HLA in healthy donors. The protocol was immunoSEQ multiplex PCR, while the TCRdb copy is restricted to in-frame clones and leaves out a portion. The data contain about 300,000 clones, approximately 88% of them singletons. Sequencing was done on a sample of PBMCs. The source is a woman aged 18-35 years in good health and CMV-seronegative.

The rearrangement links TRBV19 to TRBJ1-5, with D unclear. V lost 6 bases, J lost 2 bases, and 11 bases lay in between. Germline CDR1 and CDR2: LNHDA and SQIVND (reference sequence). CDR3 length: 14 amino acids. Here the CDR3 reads CASSQQIGNQPQHF. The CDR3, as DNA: TGTGCCAGTAGCCAACAGATTGGCAATCAGCCCCAGCATTTT.

Here the CDR3 DNA reads TGCAGTGCTCCTACGGGTGGACATCAGTTTTTT. Translation: CSAPTGGHQFF. V usage is TRBV20-1 and J usage is TRBJ1-4; weak D call: TRBD1 (5 bases). The length of the CDR3 is 11 residues. V lost 5 bases to trimming and J lost 16 bases, with 17 bases between them. CDR1 and CDR2 (germline): DFQATT, SNEGSKA (reference sequence).

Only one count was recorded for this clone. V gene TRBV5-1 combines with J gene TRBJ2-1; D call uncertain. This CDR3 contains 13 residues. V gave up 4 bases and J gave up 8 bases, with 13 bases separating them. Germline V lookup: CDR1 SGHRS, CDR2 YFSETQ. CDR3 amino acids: CASSPYSSDEQFF. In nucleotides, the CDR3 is TGCGCCAGCAGCCCATACAGTTCAGATGAGCAGTTCTTC.

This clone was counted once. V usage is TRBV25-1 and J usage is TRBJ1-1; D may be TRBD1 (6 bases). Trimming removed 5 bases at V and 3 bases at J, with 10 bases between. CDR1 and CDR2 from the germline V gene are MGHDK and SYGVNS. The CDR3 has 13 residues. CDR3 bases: TGTGCCAGCAGTTCGACAGGCGACACTGAAGCTTTCTTT. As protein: CASSSTGDTEAFF.

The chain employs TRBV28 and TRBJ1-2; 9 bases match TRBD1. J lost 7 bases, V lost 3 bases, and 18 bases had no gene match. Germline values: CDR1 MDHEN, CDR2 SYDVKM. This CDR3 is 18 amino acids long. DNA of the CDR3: TGTGCCAGCAGTTTTTCGAGTTTTTTCCTTGGGACAGGGCCTGGCTACACCTTC. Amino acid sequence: CASSFSSFFLGTGPGYTF.

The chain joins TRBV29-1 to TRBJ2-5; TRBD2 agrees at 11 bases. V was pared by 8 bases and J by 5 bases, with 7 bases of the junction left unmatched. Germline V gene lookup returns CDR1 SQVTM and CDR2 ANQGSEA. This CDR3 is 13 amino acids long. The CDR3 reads CSISGRARETQYF. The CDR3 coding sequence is TGCAGCATTAGCGGGAGGGCCCGGGAGACCCAGTACTTC.

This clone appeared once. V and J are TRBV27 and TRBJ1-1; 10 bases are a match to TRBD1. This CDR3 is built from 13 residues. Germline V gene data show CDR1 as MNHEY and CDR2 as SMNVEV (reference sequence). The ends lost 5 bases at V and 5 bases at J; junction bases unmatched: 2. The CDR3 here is CASSADRGTEAFF. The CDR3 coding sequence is TGTGCCAGCAGTGCGGACAGGGGGACTGAAGCTTTCTTT.

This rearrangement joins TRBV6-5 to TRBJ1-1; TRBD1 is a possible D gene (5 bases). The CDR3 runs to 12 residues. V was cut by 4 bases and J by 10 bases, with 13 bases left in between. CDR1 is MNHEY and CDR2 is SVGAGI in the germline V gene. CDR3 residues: CASSSVGRGAFF. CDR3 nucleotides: TGTGCCAGCAGTTCGGTTGGGAGGGGAGCTTTCTTT.

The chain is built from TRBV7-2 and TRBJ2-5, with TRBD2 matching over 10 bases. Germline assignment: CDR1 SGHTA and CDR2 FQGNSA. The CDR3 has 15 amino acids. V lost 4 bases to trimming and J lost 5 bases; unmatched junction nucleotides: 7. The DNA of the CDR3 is TGTGCCAGCAGCTGGACTAGCGGAGGGGGGGAGACCCAGTACTTC. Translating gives CASSWTSGGGETQYF.

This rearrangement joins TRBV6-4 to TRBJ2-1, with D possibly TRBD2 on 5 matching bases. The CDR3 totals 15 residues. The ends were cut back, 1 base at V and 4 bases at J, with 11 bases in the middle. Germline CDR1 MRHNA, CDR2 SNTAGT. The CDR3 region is CASSDWAGTYNEQFF. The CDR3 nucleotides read TGTGCCAGCAGTGACTGGGCGGGCACTTACAATGAGCAGTTCTTC.

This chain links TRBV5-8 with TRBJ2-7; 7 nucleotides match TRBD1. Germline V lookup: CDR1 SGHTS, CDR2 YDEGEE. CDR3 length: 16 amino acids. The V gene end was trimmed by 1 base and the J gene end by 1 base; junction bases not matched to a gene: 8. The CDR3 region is CASSLYRDSQSYEQYF. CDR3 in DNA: TGTGCCAGCAGCTTGTATCGGGACAGCCAATCCTACGAGCAGTACTTC.

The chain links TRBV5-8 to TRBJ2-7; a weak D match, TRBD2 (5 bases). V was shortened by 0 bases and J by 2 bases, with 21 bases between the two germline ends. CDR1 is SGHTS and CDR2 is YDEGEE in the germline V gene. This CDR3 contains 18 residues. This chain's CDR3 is CASSLVFGRIGEAYEQYF. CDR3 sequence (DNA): TGTGCCAGCAGCTTGGTGTTTGGGAGAATTGGAGAGGCCTACGAGCAGTACTTC.

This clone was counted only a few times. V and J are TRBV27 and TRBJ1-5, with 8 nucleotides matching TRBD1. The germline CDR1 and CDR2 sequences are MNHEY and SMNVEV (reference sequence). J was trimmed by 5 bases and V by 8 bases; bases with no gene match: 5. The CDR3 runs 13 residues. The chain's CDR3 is CASQDRGDQPQHF. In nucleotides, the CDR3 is TGTGCCAGCCAAGACAGGGGCGATCAGCCCCAGCATTTT.

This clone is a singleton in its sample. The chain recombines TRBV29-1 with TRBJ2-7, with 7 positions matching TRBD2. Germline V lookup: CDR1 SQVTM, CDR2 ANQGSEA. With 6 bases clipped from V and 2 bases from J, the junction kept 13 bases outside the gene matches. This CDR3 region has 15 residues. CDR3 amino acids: CSVMRGGPGAYEQYF. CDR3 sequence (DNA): TGCAGCGTAATGCGGGGAGGGCCGGGGGCCTACGAGCAGTACTTC.

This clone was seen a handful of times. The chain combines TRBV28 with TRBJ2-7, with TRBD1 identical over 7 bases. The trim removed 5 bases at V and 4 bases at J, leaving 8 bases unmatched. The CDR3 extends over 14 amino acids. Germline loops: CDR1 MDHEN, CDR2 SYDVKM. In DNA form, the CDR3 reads TGTGCCAGCAGTCAAATTACACAGGGGTACGAGCAGTACTTC. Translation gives CASSQITQGYEQYF.

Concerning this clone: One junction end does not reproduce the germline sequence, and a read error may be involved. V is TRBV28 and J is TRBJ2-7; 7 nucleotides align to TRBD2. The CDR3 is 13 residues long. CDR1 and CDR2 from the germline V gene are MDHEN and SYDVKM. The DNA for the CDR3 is TGTGCCAGCAGTTTGGGGCGGGAGATACTGGTAGACTTC. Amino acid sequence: CASSLGREILVDF.

Here the CDR3 DNA reads TGCGCCAGCAGTCAATTACGTCGGGACAATCATGAAGCTTTCTTT. Translating gives CASSQLRRDNHEAFF. The rearrangement uses TRBV23-1 and TRBJ1-1; D is possibly TRBD1 (6 bases). TRBV23-1 is assigned to the ORF class and has an uncertain function. V shed 1 base and J shed 7 bases, with 16 bases lying between them. CDR3 length: 15 residues.

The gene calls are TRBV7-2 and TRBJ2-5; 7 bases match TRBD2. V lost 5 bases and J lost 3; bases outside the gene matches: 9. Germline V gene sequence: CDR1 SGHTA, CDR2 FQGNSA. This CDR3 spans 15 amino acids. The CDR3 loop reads CASSQGGSGKETQYF. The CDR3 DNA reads TGTGCCAGCAGCCAGGGCGGGAGCGGAAAAGAGACCCAGTACTTC.

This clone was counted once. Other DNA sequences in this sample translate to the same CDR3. The DNA for the CDR3 is TGTGCCAGCAGCGTAGGGTCTAGCGGGAGCTACGAGCAGTACTTC. It encodes CASSVGSSGSYEQYF. The chain is built from TRBV9 and TRBJ2-7; 10 bases align to TRBD2. V shed 0 bases, J shed 3 bases, and the junction held 3 bases outside the gene matches. CDR3 length equals 15 residues. Germline V gene sequence: CDR1 SGDLS, CDR2 YYNGEE.

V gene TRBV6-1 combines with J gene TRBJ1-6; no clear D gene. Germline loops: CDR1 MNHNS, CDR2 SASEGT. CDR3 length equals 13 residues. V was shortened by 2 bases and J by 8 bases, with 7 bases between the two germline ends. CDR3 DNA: TGTGCCAGCAGTGAACAGAGGGATTCACCCCTCCACTTT. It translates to CASSEQRDSPLHF.

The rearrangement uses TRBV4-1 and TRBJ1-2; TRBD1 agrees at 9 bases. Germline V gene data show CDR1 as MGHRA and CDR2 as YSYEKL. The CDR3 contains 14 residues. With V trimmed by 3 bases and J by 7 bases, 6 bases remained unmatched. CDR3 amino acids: CASSQMGQGRGYTF. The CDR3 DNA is TGCGCCAGCAGCCAGATGGGACAGGGCCGTGGCTACACCTTC.

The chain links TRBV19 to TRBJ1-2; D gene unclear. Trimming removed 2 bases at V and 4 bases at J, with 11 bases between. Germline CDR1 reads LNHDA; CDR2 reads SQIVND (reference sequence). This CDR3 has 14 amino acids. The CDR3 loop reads CASSISSGSYGYTF. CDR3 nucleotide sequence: TGTGCCAGTAGTATATCATCAGGAAGCTATGGCTACACCTTC.

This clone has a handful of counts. The CDR3 DNA reads TGTGCCAGCAGTCTCTCTACTAGCGGGTCCACCTACGAGCAGTACTTC. Amino acids: CASSLSTSGSTYEQYF. V is TRBV27 and J is TRBJ2-7; TRBD2 matches at 9 bases. The V gene end was trimmed by 5 bases and the J gene end by 2 bases; junction bases not matched to a gene: 10. The CDR3 covers 16 residues. Germline-derived CDR1 and CDR2 are MNHEY and SMNVEV (reference sequence).

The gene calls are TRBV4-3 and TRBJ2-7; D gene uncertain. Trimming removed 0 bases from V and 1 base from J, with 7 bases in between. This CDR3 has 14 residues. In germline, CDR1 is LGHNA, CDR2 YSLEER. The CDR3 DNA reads TGCGCCAGCAGCCAAGATCCTATATCCTACGAGCAGTACTTC. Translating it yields CASSQDPISYEQYF.

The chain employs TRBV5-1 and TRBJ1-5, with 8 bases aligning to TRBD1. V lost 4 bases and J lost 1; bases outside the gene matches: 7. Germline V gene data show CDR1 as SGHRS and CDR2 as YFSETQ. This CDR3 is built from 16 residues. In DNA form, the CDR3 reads TGCGCCAGCAGCCTCGGGACAGGTACCAGCAATCAGCCCCAGCATTTT. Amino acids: CASSLGTGTSNQPQHF.

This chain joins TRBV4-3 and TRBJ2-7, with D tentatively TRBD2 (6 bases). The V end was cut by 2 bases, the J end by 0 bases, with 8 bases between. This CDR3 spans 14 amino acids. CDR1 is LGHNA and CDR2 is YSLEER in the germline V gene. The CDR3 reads CASSQFSGSYEQYF. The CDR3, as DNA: TGCGCCAGCAGCCAATTTAGCGGCTCCTACGAGCAGTACTTC.

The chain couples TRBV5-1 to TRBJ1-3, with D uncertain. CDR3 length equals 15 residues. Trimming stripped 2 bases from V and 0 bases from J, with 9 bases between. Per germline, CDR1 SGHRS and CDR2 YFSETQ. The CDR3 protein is CASSLDKSSGNTIYF. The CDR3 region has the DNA TGCGCCAGCAGCTTAGACAAGAGCTCTGGAAACACCATATATTTT.

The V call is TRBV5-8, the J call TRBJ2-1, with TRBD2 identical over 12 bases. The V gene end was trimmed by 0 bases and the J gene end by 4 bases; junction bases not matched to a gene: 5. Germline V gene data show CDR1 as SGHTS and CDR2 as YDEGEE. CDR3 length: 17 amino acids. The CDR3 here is CASSLVTTSGGYNEQFF. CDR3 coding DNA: TGTGCCAGCAGCTTGGTTACGACTAGCGGGGGATACAATGAGCAGTTCTTC.

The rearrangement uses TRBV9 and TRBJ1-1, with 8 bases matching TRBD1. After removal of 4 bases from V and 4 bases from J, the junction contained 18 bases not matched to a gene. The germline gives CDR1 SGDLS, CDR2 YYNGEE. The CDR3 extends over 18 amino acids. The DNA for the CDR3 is TGTGCCAGCAGCCACACACAGGGGGGATTCGCTTCGGGCACTGAAGCTTTCTTT. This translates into CASSHTQGGFASGTEAFF.

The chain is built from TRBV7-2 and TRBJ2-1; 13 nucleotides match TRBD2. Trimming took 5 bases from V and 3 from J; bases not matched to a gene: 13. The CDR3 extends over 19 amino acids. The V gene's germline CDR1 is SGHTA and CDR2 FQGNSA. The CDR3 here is CASSPPTSGRLVFYNEQFF. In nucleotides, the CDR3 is TGTGCCAGCAGCCCTCCGACTAGCGGGAGGCTCGTTTTCTACAATGAGCAGTTCTTC.

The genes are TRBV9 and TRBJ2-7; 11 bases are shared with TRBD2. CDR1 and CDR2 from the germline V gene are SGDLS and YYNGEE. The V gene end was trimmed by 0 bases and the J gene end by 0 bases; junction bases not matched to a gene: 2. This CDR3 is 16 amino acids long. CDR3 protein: CASSVGLAGTSYEQYF. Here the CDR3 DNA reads TGTGCCAGCAGCGTAGGACTAGCGGGAACCTCCTACGAGCAGTACTTC.

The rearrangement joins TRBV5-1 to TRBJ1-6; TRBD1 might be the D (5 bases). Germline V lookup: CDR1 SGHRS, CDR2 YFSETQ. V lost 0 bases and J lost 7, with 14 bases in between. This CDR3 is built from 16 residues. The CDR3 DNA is TGCGCCAGCAGCTTGGCTTCCAGGGTCGGAAATTCACCCCTCCACTTT. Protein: CASSLASRVGNSPLHF.